This T cell receptor (beta chain) was observed in a study of response to subunit inactivated influenza vaccine. TCRdb used MiXCR to reprocess the RT-PCR reads, holding one entry per CDR3 protein. The sample contains roughly 500,000 distinct CDR3 sequences, 25% of which appear only once. The CDR3 loop spans 14 amino acids. The germline gives CDR1 MNHEY, CDR2 SVGEGT. The V and J ends lost 8 bases and 6 bases respectively, with 18 bases between them. Concerning this clonotype itself: Its antigen is not identified.

Overall study results and limits: That few new T cells are recruited by each seasonal influenza vaccination was the authors' suggestion.

The sequencing here drew on CD4+ T cells sorted from PBMCs, taken approximately 5 days after vaccination. V usage is TRBV6-2 or TRBV6-3 and J usage is TRBJ2-3, with no clear D. This clonotype was obtained from a man aged 45-65 years who received an inactivated influenza vaccine. CDR3 DNA: TGTGCCAGCGCGTTCCGATCCACACAGGATACGCAGTATTTT. This sequence encodes CASAFRSTQDTQYF.